The clone carrying this T cell receptor beta chain was counted at least ten times. These data originate in a study of regulatory T cells in long-lasting Graves disease. Trimming took 7 bases from V and 8 from J; bases not matched to a gene: 5. The length of the CDR3 is 14 residues. As to time point: newly diagnosed GD, antithyroid drugs for less than 3 months. PBMCs provided the RNA from which the TCR library was made. Arm-PCR of CDR3 regions with iRepertoire HTBI primers generated TCR beta libraries. TCRdb re-called the multiplex PCR reads with MiXCR, one entry per CDR3 protein. The sample contains approximately 250,000 distinct CDR3 sequences, about 16% of which appear only once.

The chain recombines TRBV12-3 or TRBV12-4 with TRBJ2-2; 12 bases fit TRBD2. The sample was peripheral blood mononuclear cells (PBMCs), taken at new diagnosis, from a patient treated with antithyroid drugs. The receptor's source is a female donor with Graves disease. As DNA, the CDR3 is TGTGCCAGCAAGAGACTAGCGGGAGTAGGGGAGCTGTTTTTT. This gives the protein CASKRLAGVGELFF.